This TCR beta chain was recorded in a study of blood T cell repertoires in COVID-19. Study processing details: The authors estimated nucleated cell counts from reference gene primer amplification. The table came from immunoSEQ multiplex PCR; TCRdb's copy has only in-frame clones and leaves some out. V and J calls and clone size are copied from that table; D and trimming were computed from the DNA. The sample yields about 670,000 clones, 90% seen once. This CDR3 spans 16 amino acids. In germline, CDR1 is MNHNY, CDR2 SVGAGI (reference sequence). V shed 7 bases and J 4 bases; nucleotides not matched to a gene: 12.

The sequence was obtained from a woman between 18 and 30 years old with acute or convalescent COVID-19. The chain carries TRBV6-6 and TRBJ2-2, with TRBD2 identical over 7 bases. The sample consisted of peripheral blood. The CDR3 region is CASTTGAGRGTGELFF. Written as DNA, the CDR3 is TGTGCCAGCACCACAGGCGCGGGGAGGGGCACCGGGGAGCTGTTTTTT.